This T cell receptor (beta chain) was sequenced during a study of blood T cell repertoires in COVID-19. Study summary: Samples representing acute and convalescent COVID-19 were sourced from the United States, Italy and Spain. T cells, B-cell-depleted T cells, or PBMCs supplied cDNA or gDNA.

In the original processing: The authors estimated nucleated cell counts from reference gene primer amplification. Repertoires were generated with immunoSEQ multiplex PCR, while TCRdb's copy carries only in-frame clones and drops some. V, J and clone size derive from that table, while D and trimming were established from the DNA sequence. Of 59,000 or so clones listed, 81% are singletons. V shed 2 bases and J shed 7 bases, with 13 bases lying between them. CDR1 KGHDR and CDR2 SFDVKD come from the germline V gene. The CDR3 has 14 residues. A single count supports this clone. This receptor was identified in a woman aged 80 or over with active or convalescent COVID-19. Sequenced material: peripheral blood. The chain couples TRBV24-1 to TRBJ1-2, with D unclear. The CDR3 here is CATSDSYSSSGYTF. The DNA of the CDR3 is TGTGCCACCAGTGATTCTTACTCCTCTTCTGGCTACACCTTC.